The rows below give T cell receptor beta chains drawn from one sample of a study of blood T cell repertoires in COVID-19. TCRdb keeps only in-frame clones here, not all; method: immunoSEQ multiplex PCR. This table has about 330,000 clones, more than 70% appearing once. Sequenced material: PBMCs or T cells enriched from blood (not recorded which). The receptors were sampled from a woman aged 25 to 45 who had recovered from COVID-19. Each CDR3 is given with its conserved first and last residue.

TRBV12-3/TRBV12-4	TRBJ1-5	CASSGQGNQPQHF
TRBV6-6	TRBJ2-7	CATKARTGGDSYEQYF
TRBV20-1	TRBJ2-7	CSADPGGSQYF
TRBV4-1	TRBJ1-5	CASSRTPGGNQPQHF
TRBV3-1/TRBV3-2	TRBJ2-2	CASSQELGTANTGELFF
TRBV11-2	TRBJ1-6	CASSLRWPGQGNSPLHF
TRBV5-4	TRBJ2-3	CASRQDLPRTDTQYF
TRBV3-1/TRBV3-2	TRBJ2-1	CASSNLAATEYNEQFF
TRBV7-9	TRBJ1-4	CASSLWGDDEKLFF
TRBV29-1	TRBJ1-2	CSVEAGDGYTF
TRBV19	TRBJ1-3	CASSIPGRANSGNTIYF
TRBV7-2	TRBJ1-2	CASSLVLGPGTNYGYTF
TRBV5-6	TRBJ2-1	CASSFGADEQFF
TRBV28	TRBJ1-5	CASNQQGQGQPQHF
TRBV19	TRBJ2-7	CASSMFGTQYF
TRBV5-1	TRBJ2-5	CASSSGQGARLETQYF
TRBV5-1	TRBJ2-7	CASSLADRVAGEQYF
TRBV5-1	TRBJ1-3	CASSLQGPPGNTIYF